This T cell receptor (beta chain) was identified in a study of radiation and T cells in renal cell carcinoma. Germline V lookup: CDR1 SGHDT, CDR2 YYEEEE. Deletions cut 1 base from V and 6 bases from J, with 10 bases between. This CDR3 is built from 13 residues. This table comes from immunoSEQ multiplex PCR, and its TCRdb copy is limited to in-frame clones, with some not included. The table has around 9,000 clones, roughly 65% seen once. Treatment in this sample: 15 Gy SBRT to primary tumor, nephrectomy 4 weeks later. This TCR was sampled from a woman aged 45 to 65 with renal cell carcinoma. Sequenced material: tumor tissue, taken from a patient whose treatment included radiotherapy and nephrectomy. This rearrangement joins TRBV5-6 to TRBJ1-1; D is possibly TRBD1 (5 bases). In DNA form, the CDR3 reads TGTGCCAGCAGCTTGTTAGGGGCCCCTGAAGCTTTCTTT. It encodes CASSLLGAPEAFF.